This T cell receptor (beta chain) emerged from a study of T cells expressing NK-cell markers. The CDR3 extends over 15 amino acids. TCRdb reprocessed the 5' RACE reads, keeping one entry per CDR3 protein, no DNA. The repertoire table contains about 400,000 distinct CDR3 sequences. This rearrangement joins TRBV12-3 or TRBV12-4 to TRBJ1-5. The receptor was derived from a woman between 50 and 59 years old in good health. Sequenced sample: blood T cells: a sorted CD56 or NKG2C T cell subset, CD4+ or CD8+ T cells, or bulk PBMC T cells (not recorded which). The CDR3 loop reads CASRTFGEGNQPQHF.